One TCR beta chain is described in this entry. Germline values: CDR1 MNHEY, CDR2 SMNVEV (reference sequence). The CDR3 consists of 11 residues. Sequencing used immunoSEQ multiplex PCR; TCRdb keeps in-frame clones, though not all of them. The repertoire includes more than 100,000 clones, around 92% of them detected once, and just over 7.5% sits in the top ten. This entry belongs to a study of control samples from healthy donors and cancer patients. The TCR originated in a man aged 45-60 years with head and neck cancer. The rearrangement links TRBV27 to TRBJ1-1; unclear D gene. Source material: PBMCs. CDR3 region: CAAGGDTEAFF. The CDR3 DNA sequence: TGTGCAGCGGGCGGGGACACTGAAGCTTTCTTT.